Following are 15 T cell receptor beta chains from one sample sequenced in a study of identical twins. One entry per CDR3 protein results from TCRdb running MiXCR on the 5' RACE reads. Of about 890,000 distinct CDR3 sequences detected, 9% to 15% appear once; the ten largest clones hold 1.5% to 2%. The same sample was also studied in work on yellow fever vaccine responses in identical twins.

The specimen was PBMCs. All receptors derive from a woman younger than 30 in good health.

This clonotype occurred a few times. This chain uses TRBV7-9 with TRBJ2-2, with 7 bases identical to TRBD2. Germline CDR1 is SEHNR and CDR2 is FQNEAQ (reference sequence). Losses at the gene ends were 5 bases for V and 1 base for J; bases not matched to a gene: 1. This CDR3 is built from 14 residues. The CDR3 reads CASSQRENTGELFF. CDR3 DNA: TGTGCCAGCAGCCAGCGGGAGAACACCGGGGAGCTGTTTTTT.

The J gene is TRBJ2-7, the V gene TRBV28; 10 nucleotides align to TRBD1. Germline lookup yields CDR1 MDHEN and CDR2 SYDVKM. V lost 7 bases, J lost 4 bases, and 7 bases stayed unmatched. CDR3 size: 14 residues. This CDR3 is CASIGTGALYEQYF. For the CDR3, the DNA is TGTGCCAGCATCGGGACAGGGGCTTTATACGAGCAGTACTTC.

This clonotype showed up just a few times. The chain carries TRBV2 and TRBJ1-4; D ambiguous. The CDR3 has 15 residues. Trimming stripped 3 bases from V and 0 bases from J, with 8 bases between. Germline values: CDR1 SNHLY, CDR2 FYNNEI. The CDR3 DNA reads TGTGCCAGCAGTGACTGGGATGCAACTAATGAAAAACTGTTTTTT. Translated, it gives CASSDWDATNEKLFF.

The table lists this clonotype with a few counts. CDR3 nucleotide sequence: TGTGCCATCAGTTACGAGGGGGGCCTTCTCGGGGAGCTGTTTTTT. Its translation is CAISYEGGLLGELFF. The gene calls are TRBV10-3 and TRBJ2-2; D may correspond to TRBD1 or TRBD2 (6 bases each). This CDR3 is built from 15 residues. V was trimmed by 5 bases and J by 7 bases, leaving 17 bases between them. Per the germline V gene, CDR1 is ENHRY and CDR2 is SYGVKD.

This clonotype was seen a handful of times. The chain joins TRBV28 to TRBJ1-2, with D possibly matching TRBD1 (5 bases). CDR3 length: 12 residues. Germline assignment: CDR1 MDHEN and CDR2 SYDVKM. Trimming removed 5 bases from V and 6 bases from J, with 10 bases in between. CDR3 protein: CASSEQVDGYTF. CDR3 DNA sequence: TGTGCCAGCAGTGAACAGGTGGATGGCTACACCTTC.

The rearrangement uses TRBV20-1 and TRBJ1-2, with a possible D match to TRBD1 (5 bases). The CDR3 is made up of 14 amino acids. From germline, CDR1 is DFQATT and CDR2 SNEGSKA (reference sequence). Trimming left V 0 bases short and J 9 bases short, with 17 bases between. CDR3 sequence reads: CSARDRWGGSSYTF. For the CDR3, the DNA is TGCAGTGCTAGAGATCGCTGGGGGGGGAGTAGCTACACCTTC.

This rearrangement joins TRBV7-9 to TRBJ1-2; D might be TRBD1 (5 bases). Trimming took 5 bases from V and 5 from J, leaving 12 bases between them. This CDR3 region has 13 residues. CDR1 is SEHNR and CDR2 is FQNEAQ in the germline V gene (reference sequence). CDR3 amino acids: CASSAGTLYGYTF. The CDR3 nucleotides are TGTGCCAGCAGCGCCGGGACCTTATATGGCTACACCTTC.

The chain combines TRBV2 with TRBJ2-5; 11 nucleotides match TRBD2. This CDR3 spans 17 amino acids. The trim removed 6 bases at V and 1 base at J, leaving 10 bases unmatched. CDR1 is SNHLY, CDR2 FYNNEI, per germline. The CDR3 here is CASSQLAGANTQETQYF. In nucleotides, the CDR3 is TGTGCCAGCAGCCAACTAGCGGGGGCCAACACCCAAGAGACCCAGTACTTC.

This clonotype occurred a few times. V is TRBV5-4 and J is TRBJ1-6; D perhaps matches TRBD1 (5 bases). The CDR3 totals 15 residues. Germline assignment: CDR1 SGHNT and CDR2 YYREEE (reference sequence). Trimming removed 4 bases from V and 3 bases from J, with 11 bases in between. CDR3 amino acids: CASSEGQGYNSPLHF. The CDR3 bases are TGTGCCAGCAGCGAAGGACAAGGCTATAATTCACCCCTCCACTTT.

In this sample, this clonotype turned up many times. In DNA, the CDR3 is TGCAGCGTTGAAATGCGGGGGACCGACGCCTATGGCTACACCTTC. This encodes CSVEMRGTDAYGYTF. The chain carries TRBV29-1 and TRBJ1-2; possibly TRBD1 for D (5 bases). With 2 bases removed from V and 4 bases from J, the gap between germline ends came to 17 bases. Germline V gene data show CDR1 as SQVTM and CDR2 as ANQGSEA. The CDR3 sequence is 15 residues long. The variable domain in full, completed from reference TRBV29-1 and TRBJ1-2, reads SAVISQKPSRDICQRGTSLTIQCQVDSQVTMMFWYRQQPGQSLTLIATANQGSEATYESGFVIDKFPISRPNLTFSTLTVSNMSPEDSSIYLCSVEMRGTDAYGYTFGSGTRLTVV.

The V gene is TRBV27, the J gene TRBJ2-6, with D possibly matching TRBD1 (5 bases). Germline values: CDR1 MNHEY, CDR2 SMNVEV (reference sequence). V was pared by 5 bases and J by 2 bases, with 10 bases between. There are 15 residues in the CDR3. CDR3 residues: CASSLDSTGANVLTF. CDR3 nucleotide sequence: TGTGCCAGCAGTCTCGACAGCACTGGGGCCAACGTCCTGACTTTC.

This clonotype was recorded a few times. The chain carries TRBV18 and TRBJ2-6, with 11 bases identical to TRBD2. Unmatched junction bases numbered 5, after V lost 3 bases and J lost 1 base. This CDR3 region has 18 residues. Germline V gene sequence: CDR1 KGHSH, CDR2 LQKENI. The CDR3 DNA sequence: TGTGCCAGCTCACCTCAACTAGCGGGAGTTTCTGGGGCCAACGTCCTGACTTTC. It translates to CASSPQLAGVSGANVLTF.

This clonotype was seen a few times. The V and J genes are TRBV12-3 or TRBV12-4 and TRBJ1-1, with D maybe TRBD1 (5 bases). Trimming left V 0 bases short and J 5 bases short, with 13 bases between. CDR3 length equals 15 residues. As DNA, the CDR3 is TGTGCCAGCAGTTTAGCACAGGATTTGAGAACTGAAGCTTTCTTT. Protein sequence: CASSLAQDLRTEAFF.

The chain has TRBV2 and TRBJ2-5; D is unclear. V gave up 7 bases and J gave up 5 bases, with 17 bases separating them. Per germline, CDR1 SNHLY and CDR2 FYNNEI. This CDR3 comprises 14 residues. DNA for the CDR3: TGTGCCAGCAATTCCGGGCCTCCGGAGGAGACCCAGTACTTC. Residues: CASNSGPPEETQYF.

This chain uses TRBV5-1 with TRBJ2-5, with 9 bases fitting TRBD1. The length of the CDR3 is 17 residues. CDR1 and CDR2 from the germline V gene are SGHRS and YFSETQ. V lost 2 bases, J lost 2 bases, and 10 bases stayed unmatched. CDR3 coding DNA: TGCGCCAGCAGCTTCGGGACAGGGCATTCGGGGCAAGAGACCCAGTACTTC. It encodes CASSFGTGHSGQETQYF. Full variable domain (rest looked up from reference TRBV5-1 and TRBJ2-5): KAGVTQTPRYLIKTRGQQVTLSCSPISGHRSVSWYQQTPGQGLQFLFEYFSETQRNKGNFPGRFSGRQFSNSRSEMNVSTLELGDSALYLCASSFGTGHSGQETQYFGPGTRLLVL.